Sequencing of this T cell receptor (beta chain) was carried out in a study of post-analysis software for immune sequencing data. Study-level background: Progressive-relapsing, secondary progressive and relapsing-remitting multiple sclerosis were among the disease courses included.

The study, taken as a whole, reports: Controls had significantly higher normalized Chao1 diversity than multiple sclerosis patients. Analysis by F measure revealed that same-batch samples clustered strongly together. Roughly 5 TRBV segments, TRBV5-6, TRBV5-1 and TRBV20-1 among them, were found more frequent in patients than controls.

Concerning this clonotype itself: Its antigen is currently unknown.

The library was made from cDNA and included unique molecular identifiers. A single record per CDR3 protein comes from TCRdb applying MiXCR to the PCR reads. The sample carries roughly 650,000 distinct CDR3 sequences, 55% to 60% recorded once. The ends were cut back, 6 bases at V and 9 bases at J, with 18 bases in the middle. The CDR3 spans 13 residues. Germline-derived CDR1 and CDR2 are MNHEY and SMNVEV (reference sequence). This sequence was found in a girl between 2 and 10 years old with multiple sclerosis. Sequenced material: blood. The chain combines TRBV27 with TRBJ2-7; D uncertain. The CDR3 loop reads CASSLGLSLGQYF. In nucleotides, the CDR3 is TGTGCCAGCAGCCTCGGGCTCTCCCTCGGGCAGTACTTC.